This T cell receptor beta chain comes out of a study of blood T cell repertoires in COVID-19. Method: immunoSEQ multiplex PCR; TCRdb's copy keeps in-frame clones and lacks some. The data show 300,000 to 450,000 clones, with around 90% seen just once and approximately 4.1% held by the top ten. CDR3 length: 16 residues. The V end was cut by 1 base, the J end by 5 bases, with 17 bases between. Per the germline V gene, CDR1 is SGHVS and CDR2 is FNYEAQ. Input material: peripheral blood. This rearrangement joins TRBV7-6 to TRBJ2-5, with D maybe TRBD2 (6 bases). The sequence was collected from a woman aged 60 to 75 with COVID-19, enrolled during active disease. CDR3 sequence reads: CASSLGPGVGRETQYF. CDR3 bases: TGTGCCAGCAGCTTAGGTCCGGGGGTGGGTAGGGAGACCCAGTACTTC.